This T cell receptor (beta chain) was observed in a study of cytomegalovirus exposure and HLA in healthy donors. CDR1 and CDR2 from the germline V gene are MNHNY and SVGAGI (reference sequence). V dropped 5 bases and J dropped 3; count of bases not matched to a gene: 7. The CDR3 has 14 residues. As for this clone: Its cognate antigen is unknown.

Study observations and caveats: Reports showed the classifier diagnosing cytomegalovirus status with high specificity and sensitivity. Specific recognition of CMV antigens was confirmed in vitro for a few chains (all CMV-associated).

Method: immunoSEQ multiplex PCR; TCRdb's copy keeps in-frame clones and lacks some. The repertoire holds a few hundred thousand clones, about 86% seen once, with 2.9% in the top ten. The sequence came from a woman younger than 35 in good health and CMV-seronegative. The chain is built from TRBV6-6 and TRBJ2-7, with 7 bases identical to TRBD1. The sample consisted of PBMCs. CDR3 amino acids: CASSATGVGYEQYF. Written as DNA, the CDR3 is TGTGCCAGCAGTGCTACAGGGGTAGGCTACGAGCAGTACTTC.